Listed below are T cell receptor beta chains from one sample, sequenced in a study of cytomegalovirus exposure and HLA in healthy donors. Data came from immunoSEQ multiplex PCR; TCRdb stores just in-frame clones and leaves some out. The sample carries 100,000 to 150,000 clones, roughly 89% recorded once. The source material was PBMCs. The receptors derive from a woman aged 18 to 35 in good health and CMV-seronegative. Both conserved end residues are part of each CDR3. The order of the fields is J gene, D gene, clone size, V gene, CDR3 DNA, CDR3 protein. A D gene is named only where the DNA matches it firmly. Rows give clone size only sometimes, using once, few, many, or a class for an expanded clone.

TRBJ2-3 | - | once | TRBV9 | TGTGCCAGCAGCAGAGGGGGATACTCTCCAGGCACAGATACGCAGTATTTT | CASSRGGYSPGTDTQYF
TRBJ2-5 | - | - | TRBV1 | TGCACCAGCAGCCTTTCCCCTGAGGCGGGAGGGCCGGAGACCCAGTACTTC | CTSSLSPEAGGPETQYF
TRBJ2-2 | - | - | TRBV11-2 | TGTGCCAGCAGCCCCGACACCGGGGAGCTGTTTTTT | CASSPDTGELFF
TRBJ2-7 | - | - | TRBV10-3 | TGTGCCATCAGTCCTGACATGGCCGTCTCCTACGAGCAGTACTTC | CAISPDMAVSYEQYF
TRBJ1-5 | - | once | TRBV19 | TGTGCCAGTAGTCCTCAGGGAGGCCAGCCCCAGCATTTT | CASSPQGGQPQHF
TRBJ2-5 | TRBD2 | - | TRBV18 | TGTGCCAGCTCAATGTTGGGCGGCGGGGGAGAGACCCAGTACTTC | CASSMLGGGGETQYF
TRBJ1-4 | - | - | TRBV23-1 | TGCGCCAGCAGTCATTTTGATCAAGAACAGGCAACTAATGAAAAACTGTTTTTT | CASSHFDQEQATNEKLFF
TRBJ2-1 | TRBD2 | - | TRBV9 | TGTGCCAGCAGCGTCGGGAGCGGGAGGGCCAATGAGCAGTTCTTC | CASSVGSGRANEQFF
TRBJ2-7 | TRBD1 | - | TRBV11-2 | TGTGCCAGCAGCTTATTTCCCGGACAGGGGGTCTTCTACGAGCAGTACTTC | CASSLFPGQGVFYEQYF
TRBJ2-7 | - | - | TRBV19 | TGTGCCAGTAGACTGGGGGGACAGAACGAGCAGTACTTC | CASRLGGQNEQYF
TRBJ1-2 | - | few | TRBV5-4 | TGTGCCAGCAGACGAGGGGGTTCCTATGGCTACACCTTC | CASRRGGSYGYTF
TRBJ2-5 | - | - | TRBV4-2 | TGTGCCAGCAGCCAAGGGGCAAAAGAGACCCAGTACTTC | CASSQGAKETQYF
TRBJ2-7 | - | once | TRBV6-1 | TGTGCCAGCAGTGAAGCGTTAACCTACTACGAGCAGTACTTC | CASSEALTYYEQYF